This T cell receptor beta chain was retrieved from a study of CD8 T cells in Susac syndrome. Random hexamers were used to reverse transcribe roughly 0.5 to 1 ug of RNA. TCRdb passed the immunoSEQ multiplex PCR reads through MiXCR, listing each CDR3 protein once. The sample lists roughly 180,000 distinct CDR3 sequences; under 95% were seen once. This CDR3 contains 13 residues. Trimming stripped 5 bases from V and 1 base from J, with 6 bases between. With regard to this clonotype: This CDR3 is missing its conserved last phenylalanine or tryptophan, likely due to a read error.

The sequence came from a human donor with multiple sclerosis. The gene calls are TRBV12-3 or TRBV12-4 and TRBJ1-5; the D is unclear. Sample: CD4+ T cells from PBMCs. The CDR3 DNA is TGTGCCAGCAGTCCCCAGAGCAATCAGCCCCAGCATTTG. Protein: CASSPQSNQPQHL.